Here is one T cell receptor (beta chain) with its context. Its target is not known. The CDR3 length is 13 residues. Trimming took off 1 base at V and 10 bases at J, with 8 bases between the two ends. The germline CDR1 and CDR2 sequences are KGHSY and FQNENV. This record comes from a study of radiotherapy plus CTLA-4 blockade in lung cancer. Study at large: Under 20% of patients responded objectively, and about 32% achieved disease control. Points from the study as a whole: With interferon-beta, early dynamics of blood T cell clones were reported to best predict response. An expansion of tumor-derived TCR clones occurred in blood after radiotherapy plus ipilimumab.

Some clones are missing from TCRdb's copy, which holds only in-frame ones; the method was immunoSEQ multiplex PCR. The table has 120,000 or so clones, 78% seen once. CTLA-4 blockade using ipilimumab, together with focal radiation, was received by patients with chemo-refractory metastatic non-small-cell lung cancer. Sequenced here: peripheral blood, sampled from a patient treated with radiotherapy plus ipilimumab. The receptor comes from a human donor with non-small cell lung cancer who had a partial response to radiotherapy plus ipilimumab. V is TRBV16 and J is TRBJ1-6; D unclear. The CDR3 DNA reads as TGTGCCAGCAGCCAATATGAGGCCTCACCCCTCCACTTT. Translation: CASSQYEASPLHF.